This is a list of T cell receptor beta chains from one sample in a study of T cell responses to AZD1222 COVID-19 vaccine. Profiling relied on immunoSEQ multiplex PCR, and the TCRdb table lists in-frame clones only, not all of them. Of about 110,000 clones in the sample, roughly nine tenths were seen once. Sequencing used peripheral blood, obtained on day 0 of MenACWY control vaccination. All receptors come from an adult in good health. The CDR3 runs from the conserved cysteine through the conserved F or W. Not every row has a clone size; where given, it reads once, few, many or a size class.

V gene	clone size	CDR3 protein
TRBV2	few	CASLRDAGNTIYF
TRBV5-1	NA	CASSLAIGGRGTEAFF
TRBV29-1	NA	CSVEDPRASNEKLFF
TRBV7-3	NA	CASSLYREDTQYF
TRBV11-2	NA	CASSLDRAANTEAFF
TRBV29-1	NA	CSVEGQLNTEAFF
TRBV14	once	CASSFSSDTQYF
TRBV28	NA	CASSTIYGYTF
TRBV11-2	NA	CASSHQGASYNEQFF
TRBV3-1/TRBV3-2	NA	CASSRGQGGEKLFF
TRBV7-9	NA	CASSLWGSDTGELFF
TRBV29-1	few	CSVEAPQRESYNEQFF